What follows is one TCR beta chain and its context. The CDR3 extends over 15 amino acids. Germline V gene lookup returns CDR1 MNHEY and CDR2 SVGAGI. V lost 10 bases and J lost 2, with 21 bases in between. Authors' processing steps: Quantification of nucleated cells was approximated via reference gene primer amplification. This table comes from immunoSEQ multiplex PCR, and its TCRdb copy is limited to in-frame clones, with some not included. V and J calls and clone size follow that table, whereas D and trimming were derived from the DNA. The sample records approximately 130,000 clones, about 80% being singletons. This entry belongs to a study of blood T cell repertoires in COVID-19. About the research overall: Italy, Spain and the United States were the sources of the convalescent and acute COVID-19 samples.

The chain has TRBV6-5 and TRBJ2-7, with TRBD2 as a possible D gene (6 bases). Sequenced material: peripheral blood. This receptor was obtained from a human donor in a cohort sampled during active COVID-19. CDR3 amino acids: CATSAGWRGTYEQYF. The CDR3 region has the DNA TGTGCCACCTCAGCAGGATGGAGGGGTACCTACGAGCAGTACTTC.